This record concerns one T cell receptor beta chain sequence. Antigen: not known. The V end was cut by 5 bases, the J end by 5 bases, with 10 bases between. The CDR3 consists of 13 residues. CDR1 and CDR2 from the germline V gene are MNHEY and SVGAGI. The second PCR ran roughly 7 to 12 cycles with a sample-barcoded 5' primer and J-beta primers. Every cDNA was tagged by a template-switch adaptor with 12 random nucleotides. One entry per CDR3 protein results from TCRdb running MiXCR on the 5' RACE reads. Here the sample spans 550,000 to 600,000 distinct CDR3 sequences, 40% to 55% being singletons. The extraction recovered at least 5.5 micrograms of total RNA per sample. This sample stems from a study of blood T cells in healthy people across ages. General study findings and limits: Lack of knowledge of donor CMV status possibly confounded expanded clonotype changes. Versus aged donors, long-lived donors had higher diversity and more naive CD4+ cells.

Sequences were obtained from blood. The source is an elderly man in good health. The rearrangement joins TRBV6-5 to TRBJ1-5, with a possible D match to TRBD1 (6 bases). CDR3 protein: CASSDRSYQPQHF. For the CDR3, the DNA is TGTGCCAGCAGTGACAGGTCTTATCAGCCCCAGCATTTT.